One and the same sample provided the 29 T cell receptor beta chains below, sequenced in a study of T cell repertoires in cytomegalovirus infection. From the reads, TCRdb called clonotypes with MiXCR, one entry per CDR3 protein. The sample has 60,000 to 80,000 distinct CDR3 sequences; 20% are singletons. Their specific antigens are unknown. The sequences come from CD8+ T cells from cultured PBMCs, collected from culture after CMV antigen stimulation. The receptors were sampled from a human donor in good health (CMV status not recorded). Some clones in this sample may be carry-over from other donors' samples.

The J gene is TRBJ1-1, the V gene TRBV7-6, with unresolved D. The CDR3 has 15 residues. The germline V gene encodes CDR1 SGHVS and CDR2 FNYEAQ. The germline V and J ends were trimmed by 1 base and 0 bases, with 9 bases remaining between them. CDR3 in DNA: TGTGCCAGCAGCTTAGGCAGGACCATGAACACTGAAGCTTTCTTT. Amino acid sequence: CASSLGRTMNTEAFF.

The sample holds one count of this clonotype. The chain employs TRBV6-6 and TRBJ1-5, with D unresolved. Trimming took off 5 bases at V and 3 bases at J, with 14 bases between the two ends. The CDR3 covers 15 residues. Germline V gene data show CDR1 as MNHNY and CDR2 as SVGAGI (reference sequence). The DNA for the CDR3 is TGTGCCAGCAGTGGTTTGCGGCTACCCAATCAGCCCCAGCATTTT. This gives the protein CASSGLRLPNQPQHF.

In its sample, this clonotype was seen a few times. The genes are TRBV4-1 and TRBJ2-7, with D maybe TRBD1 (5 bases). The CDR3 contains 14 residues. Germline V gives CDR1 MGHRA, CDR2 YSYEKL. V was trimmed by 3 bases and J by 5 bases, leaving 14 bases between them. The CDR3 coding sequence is TGCGCCAGCAGCCAGGAACGAGACAGAAACGAGCAGTACTTC. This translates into CASSQERDRNEQYF.

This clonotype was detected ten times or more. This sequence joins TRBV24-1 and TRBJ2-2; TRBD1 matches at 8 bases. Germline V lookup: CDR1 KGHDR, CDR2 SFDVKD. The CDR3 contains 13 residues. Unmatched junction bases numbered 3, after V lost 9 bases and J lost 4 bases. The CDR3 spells CATGQGATGELFF. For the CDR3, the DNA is TGTGCCACCGGCCAGGGGGCCACCGGGGAGCTGTTTTTT.

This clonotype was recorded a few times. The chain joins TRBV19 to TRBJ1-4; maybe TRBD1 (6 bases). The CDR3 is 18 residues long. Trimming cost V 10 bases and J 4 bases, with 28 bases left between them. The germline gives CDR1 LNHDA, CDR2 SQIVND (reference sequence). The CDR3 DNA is TGTGCCACCCACCCCGGGGACACCGTTTTTCCGATTAATGAAAAACTGTTTTTT. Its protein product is CATHPGDTVFPINEKLFF.

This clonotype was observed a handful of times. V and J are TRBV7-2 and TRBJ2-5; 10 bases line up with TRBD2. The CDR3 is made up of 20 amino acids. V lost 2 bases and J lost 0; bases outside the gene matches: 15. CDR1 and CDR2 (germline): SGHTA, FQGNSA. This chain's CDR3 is CASSLFMVAGTSVYQETQYF. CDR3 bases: TGTGCCAGCAGCTTATTTATGGTGGCCGGGACTAGCGTGTACCAAGAGACCCAGTACTTC. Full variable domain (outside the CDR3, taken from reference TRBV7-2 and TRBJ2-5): GAGVSQSPSNKVTEKGKDVELRCDPISGHTALYWYRQSLGQGLEFLIYFQGNSAPDKSGLPSDRFSAERTGGSVSTLTIQRTQQEDSAVYLCASSLFMVAGTSVYQETQYFGPGTRLLVL.

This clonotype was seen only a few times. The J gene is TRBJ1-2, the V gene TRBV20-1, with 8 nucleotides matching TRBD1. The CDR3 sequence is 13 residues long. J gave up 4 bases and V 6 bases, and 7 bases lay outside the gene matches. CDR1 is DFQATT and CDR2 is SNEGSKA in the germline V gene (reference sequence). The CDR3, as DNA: TGCAGTGCGAGCCCAGACAGGGGCTATGGCTACACCTTC. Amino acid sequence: CSASPDRGYGYTF.

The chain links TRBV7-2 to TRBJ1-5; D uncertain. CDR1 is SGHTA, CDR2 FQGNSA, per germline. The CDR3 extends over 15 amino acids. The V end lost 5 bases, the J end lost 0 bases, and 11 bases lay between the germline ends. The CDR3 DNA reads TGTGCCAGCAGCATTGTGATACATAGCAATCAGCCCCAGCATTTT. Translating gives CASSIVIHSNQPQHF.

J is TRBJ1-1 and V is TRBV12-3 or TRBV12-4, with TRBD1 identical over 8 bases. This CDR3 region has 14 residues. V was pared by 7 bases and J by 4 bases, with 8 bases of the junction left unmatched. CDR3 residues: CASTEQGEGTEAFF. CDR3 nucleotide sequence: TGTGCCAGCACCGAACAGGGGGAGGGCACTGAAGCTTTCTTT.

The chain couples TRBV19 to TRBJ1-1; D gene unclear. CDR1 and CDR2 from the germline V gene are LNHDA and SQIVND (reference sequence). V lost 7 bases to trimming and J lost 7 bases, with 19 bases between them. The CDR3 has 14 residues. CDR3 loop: CASTPQAGRSEAFF. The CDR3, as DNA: TGTGCCAGTACCCCCCAGGCGGGGAGGAGTGAAGCTTTCTTT.

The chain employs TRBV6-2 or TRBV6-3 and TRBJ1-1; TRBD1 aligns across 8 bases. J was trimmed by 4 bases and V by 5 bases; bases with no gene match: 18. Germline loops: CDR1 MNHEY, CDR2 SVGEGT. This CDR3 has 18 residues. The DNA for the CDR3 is TGTGCCAGCAGTCCCTACCTGGGACAGGCGAAGAGGGGCACTGAAGCTTTCTTT. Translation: CASSPYLGQAKRGTEAFF.

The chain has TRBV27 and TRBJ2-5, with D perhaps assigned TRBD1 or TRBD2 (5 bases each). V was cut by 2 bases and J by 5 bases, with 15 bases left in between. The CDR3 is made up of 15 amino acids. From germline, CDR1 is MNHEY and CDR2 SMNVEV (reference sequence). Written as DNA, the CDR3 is TGTGCCAGCAGTTTAACGGGGCGGCCGCTGGAGACCCAGTACTTC. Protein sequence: CASSLTGRPLETQYF.

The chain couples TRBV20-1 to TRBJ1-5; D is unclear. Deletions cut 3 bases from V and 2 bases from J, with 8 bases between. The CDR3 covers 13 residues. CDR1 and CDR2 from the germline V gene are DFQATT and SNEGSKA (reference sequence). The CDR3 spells CSARSTGNQPQHF. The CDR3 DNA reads TGCAGTGCTAGGTCCACGGGCAATCAGCCCCAGCATTTT.

The CDR3 bases are TGCGCCAGCAGCCAAGATCCCGGACTGATCACCGGGGAGCTGTTTTTT. Amino acid sequence: CASSQDPGLITGELFF. The chain has TRBV4-1 and TRBJ2-2, with a weak D call TRBD2 (5 bases). Germline V CDR1 and CDR2: MGHRA, YSYEKL. Trimming cost V 0 bases and J 4 bases, with 12 bases left between them. This CDR3 is built from 16 residues.

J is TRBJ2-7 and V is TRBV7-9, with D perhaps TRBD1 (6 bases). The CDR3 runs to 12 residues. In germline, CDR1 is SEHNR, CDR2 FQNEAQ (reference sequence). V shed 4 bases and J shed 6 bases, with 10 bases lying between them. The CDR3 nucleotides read TGTGCCAGCAGCTCACAGGGATCCGAGCAGTACTTC. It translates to CASSSQGSEQYF.

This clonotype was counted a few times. The CDR3 DNA reads as TGCGCCAGCAGCCAAGATCACGTACGGGGCTACACCTTC. It translates to CASSQDHVRGYTF. This sequence joins TRBV4-3 and TRBJ1-2, with no clear D. CDR1 is LGHNA, CDR2 YSLEER, per germline. Deletions cut 0 bases from V and 8 bases from J, with 10 bases between. The CDR3 totals 13 residues.

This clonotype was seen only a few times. In nucleotides, the CDR3 is TGTGCCAGTGCAGGGGGCATGGACACTGAAGCTTTCTTT. It is translated as CASAGGMDTEAFF. J is TRBJ1-1 and V is TRBV6-2 or TRBV6-3; TRBD1 matches at 8 bases. V lost 9 bases to trimming and J lost 3 bases; unmatched junction nucleotides: 6. CDR3 length: 13 residues. Per the germline V gene, CDR1 is MNHEY and CDR2 is SVGEGT.

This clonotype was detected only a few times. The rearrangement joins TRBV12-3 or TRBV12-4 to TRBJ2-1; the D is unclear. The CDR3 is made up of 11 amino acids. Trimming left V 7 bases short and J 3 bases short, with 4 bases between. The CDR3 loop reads CASMDYNEQFF. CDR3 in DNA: TGTGCCAGCATGGACTACAATGAGCAGTTCTTC.

The CDR3 DNA reads TGCGCCAGCAGCCAAGATCGTGACTATAATTCACCCCTCCACTTT. Translated, it gives CASSQDRDYNSPLHF. The chain links TRBV4-1 to TRBJ1-6; D unclear. V shed 0 bases and J shed 3 bases, with 6 bases lying between them. The V gene's germline CDR1 is MGHRA and CDR2 YSYEKL. The CDR3 loop spans 15 amino acids.

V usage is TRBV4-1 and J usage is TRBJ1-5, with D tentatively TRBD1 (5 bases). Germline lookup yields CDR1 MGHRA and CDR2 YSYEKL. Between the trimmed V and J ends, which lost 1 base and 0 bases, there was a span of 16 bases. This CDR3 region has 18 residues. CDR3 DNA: TGCGCCAGCAGCCAAGGAGGATTGGGGGGGTATAGCAATCAGCCCCAGCATTTT. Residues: CASSQGGLGGYSNQPQHF.

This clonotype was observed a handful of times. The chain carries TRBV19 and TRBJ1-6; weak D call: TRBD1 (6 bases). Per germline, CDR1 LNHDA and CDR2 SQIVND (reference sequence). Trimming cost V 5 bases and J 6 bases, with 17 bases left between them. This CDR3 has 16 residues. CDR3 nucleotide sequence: TGTGCCAGTAGTCCACGGACAGAAGTCTTTAATTCACCCCTCCACTTT. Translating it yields CASSPRTEVFNSPLHF. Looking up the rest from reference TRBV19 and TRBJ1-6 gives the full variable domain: DGGITQSPKYLFRKEGQNVTLSCEQNLNHDAMYWYRQDPGQGLRLIYYSQIVNDFQKGDIAEGYSVSREKKESFPLTVTSAQKNPTAFYLCASSPRTEVFNSPLHFGNGTRLTVT.

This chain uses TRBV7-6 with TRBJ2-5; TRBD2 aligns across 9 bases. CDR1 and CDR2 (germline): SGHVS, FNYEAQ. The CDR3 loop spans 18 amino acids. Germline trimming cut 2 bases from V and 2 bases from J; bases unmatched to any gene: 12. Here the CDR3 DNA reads TGTGCCAGCAGCTTAAGGCTAGCGGGGAGCCGACAACAAGAGACCCAGTACTTC. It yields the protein CASSLRLAGSRQQETQYF.

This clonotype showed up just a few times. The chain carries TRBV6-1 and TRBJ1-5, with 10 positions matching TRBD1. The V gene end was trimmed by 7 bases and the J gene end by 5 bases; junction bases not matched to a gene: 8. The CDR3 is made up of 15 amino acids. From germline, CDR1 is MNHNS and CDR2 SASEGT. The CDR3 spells CASTGDRGRHQPQHF. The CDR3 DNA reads TGTGCCAGCACCGGGGACAGGGGAAGACATCAGCCCCAGCATTTT.

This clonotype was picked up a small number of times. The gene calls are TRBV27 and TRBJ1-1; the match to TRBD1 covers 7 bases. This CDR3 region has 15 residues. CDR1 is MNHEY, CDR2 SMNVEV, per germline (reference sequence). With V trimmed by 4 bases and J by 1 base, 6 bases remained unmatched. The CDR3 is CASSWAGGRNTEAFF. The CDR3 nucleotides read TGTGCCAGCAGTTGGGCAGGGGGTAGGAACACTGAAGCTTTCTTT.

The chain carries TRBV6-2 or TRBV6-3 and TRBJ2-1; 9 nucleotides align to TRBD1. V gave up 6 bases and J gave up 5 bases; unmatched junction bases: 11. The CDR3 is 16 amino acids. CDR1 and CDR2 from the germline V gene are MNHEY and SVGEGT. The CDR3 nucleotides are TGTGCCAGCAGCCTCCCCGGGACAGGGTTTCACAATGAGCAGTTCTTC. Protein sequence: CASSLPGTGFHNEQFF.

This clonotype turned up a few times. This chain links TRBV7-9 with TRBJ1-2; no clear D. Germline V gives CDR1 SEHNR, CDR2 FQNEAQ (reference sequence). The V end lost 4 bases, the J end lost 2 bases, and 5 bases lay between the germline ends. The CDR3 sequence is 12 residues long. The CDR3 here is CASSSGNYGYTF. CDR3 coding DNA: TGTGCCAGCAGCTCCGGAAACTATGGCTACACCTTC. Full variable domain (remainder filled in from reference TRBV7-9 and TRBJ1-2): DTGVSQNPRHKITKRGQNVTFRCDPISEHNRLYWYRQTLGQGPEFLTYFQNEAQLEKSRLLSDRFSAERPKGSFSTLEIQRTEQGDSAMYLCASSSGNYGYTFGSGTRLTVV.

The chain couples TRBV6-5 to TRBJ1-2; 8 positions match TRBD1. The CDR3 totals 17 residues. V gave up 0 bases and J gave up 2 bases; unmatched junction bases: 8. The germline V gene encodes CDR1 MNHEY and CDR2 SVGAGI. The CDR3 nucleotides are TGTGCCAGCAGTTACTCCTGGAGGGGACAGGAGAACTATGGCTACACCTTC. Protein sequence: CASSYSWRGQENYGYTF.

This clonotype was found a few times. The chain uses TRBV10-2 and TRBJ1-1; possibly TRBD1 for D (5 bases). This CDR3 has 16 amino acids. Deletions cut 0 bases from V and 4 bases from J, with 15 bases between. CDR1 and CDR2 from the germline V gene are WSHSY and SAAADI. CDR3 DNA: TGCGCCAGCAGTGAGTCATCGAGTTGGGGACTCACTGAAGCTTTCTTT. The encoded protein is CASSESSSWGLTEAFF.

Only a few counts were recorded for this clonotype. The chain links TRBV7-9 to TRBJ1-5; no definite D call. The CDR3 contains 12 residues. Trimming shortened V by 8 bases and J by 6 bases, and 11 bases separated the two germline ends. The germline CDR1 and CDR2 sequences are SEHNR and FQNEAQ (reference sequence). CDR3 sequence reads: CASAGEGQPQHF. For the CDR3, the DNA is TGTGCCAGCGCCGGGGAGGGTCAGCCCCAGCATTTT.